The 25 T cell receptor beta chains listed next were all sequenced from one sample in a study of shared clonotypes between healthy human individuals. Sequencing used immunoSEQ multiplex PCR; TCRdb keeps in-frame clones, though not all of them. The sample holds about 1.4 million clones, around 97% seen once. Sequencing was done on a sample of naive CD4+ T cells sorted from blood. Subset meaning: CD45RA+ positively selected. The receptors come from a man aged 30 to 45 in good health.

The genes are TRBV10-3 and TRBJ1-1, with unresolved D. The length of the CDR3 is 15 residues. The germline V and J ends were trimmed by 0 bases and 0 bases, with 8 bases remaining between them. In germline, CDR1 is ENHRY, CDR2 SYGVKD. The CDR3 region is CAISESLPMNTEAFF. As DNA, the CDR3 is TGTGCCATCAGTGAGTCTTTGCCCATGAACACTGAAGCTTTCTTT.

This clone was observed a single time. The V gene is TRBV28, the J gene TRBJ1-5; D gene ambiguous. The germline V gene has CDR1 MDHEN and CDR2 SYDVKM. Between the trimmed V and J ends, which lost 3 bases and 6 bases, there was a span of 15 bases. The CDR3 length is 15 residues. CDR3 protein: CASSLAAGEAQPQHF. Written as DNA, the CDR3 is TGTGCCAGCAGTTTGGCGGCGGGAGAGGCTCAGCCCCAGCATTTT.

About this clone itself: Other DNA sequences within the sample encode an identical CDR3. This chain connects TRBV18 to TRBJ1-3, with D uncertain. CDR1 is KGHSH, CDR2 LQKENI, per germline. The CDR3 runs to 14 residues. Trimming left V 3 bases short and J 0 bases short, with 6 bases between. CDR3: CASSPQVSGNTIYF. The CDR3 DNA reads TGTGCCAGCTCACCTCAGGTCTCTGGAAACACCATATATTTT.

This chain connects TRBV4-1 to TRBJ1-1, with 8 bases identical to TRBD1. V shed 3 bases, J shed 0 bases, and the junction held 6 bases outside the gene matches. Germline CDR1 is MGHRA and CDR2 is YSYEKL. This CDR3 is built from 16 residues. The CDR3 region has the DNA TGCGCCAGCAGCCACAGGACAGGGCCAATGAACACTGAAGCTTTCTTT. This translates into CASSHRTGPMNTEAFF.

The chain recombines TRBV18 with TRBJ1-1; 8 bases are shared with TRBD1. Unmatched junction bases numbered 11, after V lost 5 bases and J lost 6 bases. The CDR3 loop spans 15 amino acids. Per germline, CDR1 KGHSH and CDR2 LQKENI. CDR3 sequence reads: CASSSTTGEFAEAFF. The CDR3 bases are TGTGCCAGCTCATCGACGACAGGGGAGTTTGCTGAAGCTTTCTTT.

This clone came up once. The chain joins TRBV2 to TRBJ2-3; 10 bases line up with TRBD1. V was clipped by 6 bases and J by 2 bases; unmatched bases: 8. The CDR3 loop spans 16 amino acids. Germline V CDR1 and CDR2: SNHLY, FYNNEI. The CDR3 loop reads CASSDYGTGDTDTQYF. CDR3 sequence (DNA): TGTGCCAGCAGCGATTACGGGACAGGGGACACAGATACGCAGTATTTT.

The chain joins TRBV28 to TRBJ2-1; D is undetermined. Trimming cost V 6 bases and J 2 bases, with 11 bases left between them. The germline CDR1 and CDR2 sequences are MDHEN and SYDVKM. CDR3 size: 14 residues. The CDR3, as DNA: TGTGCCAGCAGGGCTTCCGGGCCCTACAATGAGCAGTTCTTC. It yields the protein CASRASGPYNEQFF.

The V and J genes are TRBV15 and TRBJ2-7, with D perhaps matching TRBD1 (6 bases). CDR1 is LNHNV and CDR2 is YYDKDF in the germline V gene (reference sequence). The CDR3 extends over 16 amino acids. V shed 1 base and J shed 3 bases, with 16 bases lying between them. CDR3 coding DNA: TGTGCCACCAGCAGAGGCATCAGGGGCACATTCTACGAGCAGTACTTC. Encoded protein: CATSRGIRGTFYEQYF.

This chain connects TRBV7-9 to TRBJ2-1; no clear D. Germline V lookup: CDR1 SEHNR, CDR2 FQNEAQ (reference sequence). CDR3 length equals 13 residues. V was cut by 6 bases and J by 6 bases, with 12 bases left in between. As DNA, the CDR3 is TGTGCCAGCAGGGGCTTATCTTTCAATGAGCAGTTCTTC. Translating gives CASRGLSFNEQFF. Drawing the rest from reference TRBV7-9 and TRBJ2-1, the complete variable domain is DTGVSQNPRHKITKRGQNVTFRCDPISEHNRLYWYRQTLGQGPEFLTYFQNEAQLEKSRLLSDRFSAERPKGSFSTLEIQRTEQGDSAMYLCASRGLSFNEQFFGPGTRLTVL.

The chain is built from TRBV6-1 and TRBJ2-1; 8 bases are a match to TRBD1. Germline V gene lookup returns CDR1 MNHNS and CDR2 SASEGT. J lost 9 bases, V lost 4 bases, and 5 bases had no gene match. The CDR3 consists of 13 residues. The CDR3 DNA reads as TGTGCCAGCAGTGCTCAGGGACAGGCTGAGCAGTTCTTC. It is translated as CASSAQGQAEQFF.

The chain has TRBV19 and TRBJ2-3, with D possibly being TRBD1 (6 bases). V was pared by 4 bases and J by 6 bases, with 20 bases between. CDR1 is LNHDA, CDR2 SQIVND, per germline (reference sequence). This CDR3 contains 16 residues. The CDR3 loop is CASSNPTGPGVDTQYF. The CDR3 coding sequence is TGTGCCAGTAGTAACCCCACAGGGCCCGGAGTTGATACGCAGTATTTT. The variable domain in full, completed from reference TRBV19 and TRBJ2-3, reads DGGITQSPKYLFRKEGQNVTLSCEQNLNHDAMYWYRQDPGQGLRLIYYSQIVNDFQKGDIAEGYSVSREKKESFPLTVTSAQKNPTAFYLCASSNPTGPGVDTQYFGPGTRLTVL.

CDR3 amino acids: CASSTQTGGPLNTEAFF. The CDR3 nucleotides are TGTGCCAGTAGTACCCAGACAGGGGGCCCATTGAACACTGAAGCTTTCTTT. This rearrangement joins TRBV19 to TRBJ1-1; 10 nucleotides align to TRBD1. The CDR3 spans 17 residues. J gave up 0 bases and V 4 bases, and 8 bases lay outside the gene matches. From germline, CDR1 is LNHDA and CDR2 SQIVND (reference sequence).

In its sample, this clone was seen once. V usage is TRBV5-4 and J usage is TRBJ2-1; TRBD2 is a possible D gene (6 bases). The CDR3 has 16 amino acids. Germline V lookup: CDR1 SGHNT, CDR2 YYREEE (reference sequence). V was trimmed by 3 bases and J by 10 bases, leaving 23 bases between them. CDR3 nucleotides: TGTGCCAGCAGCTCAGCAGTAGTGGGGGGTTGGAAGGAGCAGTTCTTC. Translating it yields CASSSAVVGGWKEQFF.

Worth noting for this clone: The same CDR3 is also encoded by other DNA sequences in this sample. This chain joins TRBV5-1 and TRBJ2-7; D gene unclear. The CDR3 spans 12 residues. CDR1 is SGHRS, CDR2 YFSETQ, per germline. Trimming took 2 bases from V and 2 from J, leaving 5 bases between them. The CDR3 region is CASSLTTYEQYF. The CDR3 region has the DNA TGCGCCAGCAGCTTAACAACCTACGAGCAGTACTTC. The full variable domain, completed using reference TRBV5-1 and TRBJ2-7, is KAGVTQTPRYLIKTRGQQVTLSCSPISGHRSVSWYQQTPGQGLQFLFEYFSETQRNKGNFPGRFSGRQFSNSRSEMNVSTLELGDSALYLCASSLTTYEQYFGPGTRLTVT.

This chain joins TRBV5-1 and TRBJ2-7; 9 positions agree with TRBD1. The germline gives CDR1 SGHRS, CDR2 YFSETQ. This CDR3 region has 19 residues. V gave up 1 base and J gave up 2 bases; unmatched junction bases: 16. CDR3 nucleotide sequence: TGCGCCAGCAGCTTGAATCTGGGTCATACAGGGGGCAAAACCTACGAGCAGTACTTC. It specifies CASSLNLGHTGGKTYEQYF. The whole variable domain, remainder taken from reference TRBV5-1 and TRBJ2-7, is KAGVTQTPRYLIKTRGQQVTLSCSPISGHRSVSWYQQTPGQGLQFLFEYFSETQRNKGNFPGRFSGRQFSNSRSEMNVSTLELGDSALYLCASSLNLGHTGGKTYEQYFGPGTRLTVT.

This sequence joins TRBV5-4 and TRBJ1-2; 7 nucleotides match TRBD1. The V segment lost 5 bases and the J segment 5 bases; nucleotides outside the gene matches: 6. Germline lookup yields CDR1 SGHNT and CDR2 YYREEE (reference sequence). CDR3 length equals 13 residues. The CDR3 DNA reads TGTGCCAGCAGTCGGGACAGTTTTTATGGCTACACCTTC. Its translation is CASSRDSFYGYTF.

V gene TRBV9 combines with J gene TRBJ1-2, with D uncertain. Between the trimmed V and J ends, which lost 1 base and 6 bases, there was a span of 13 bases. Germline V gene sequence: CDR1 SGDLS, CDR2 YYNGEE. The CDR3 contains 14 residues. CDR3 bases: TGTGCCAGCAGCGTACAGGCAGGAAATAATGGCTACACCTTC. Its translation is CASSVQAGNNGYTF.

This chain's CDR3 is CAGSSGETQYF. DNA of the CDR3: TGTGCCGGCTCGAGCGGAGAGACCCAGTACTTC. This rearrangement joins TRBV7-9 to TRBJ2-5, with D tentatively TRBD2 (5 bases). The V end was cut by 11 bases, the J end by 4 bases, with 11 bases between. The CDR3 length is 11 residues. Germline values: CDR1 SEHNR, CDR2 FQNEAQ (reference sequence).

V is TRBV29-1 and J is TRBJ2-5, with TRBD1 matching 10 bases. The CDR3 contains 16 residues. The V segment lost 5 bases and the J segment 4 bases; nucleotides outside the gene matches: 13. CDR1 SQVTM and CDR2 ANQGSEA come from the germline V gene. CDR3: CSVSPGTGVKGETQYF. CDR3 nucleotides: TGCAGCGTTTCGCCCGGGACAGGGGTGAAGGGAGAGACCCAGTACTTC.

The J gene is TRBJ2-2, the V gene TRBV25-1; 8 bases align to TRBD1. This CDR3 is 14 amino acids long. Germline assignment: CDR1 MGHDK and CDR2 SYGVNS. The V and J ends lost 5 bases and 4 bases, in that order; junction bases with no gene match: 3. The CDR3 loop reads CASSNTGGTGELFF. The CDR3 DNA follows: TGTGCCAGCAGTAACACAGGGGGCACCGGGGAGCTGTTTTTT.

To note about this clone: This sample also contains other DNA sequences that code for the same CDR3. V usage is TRBV9 and J usage is TRBJ2-7, with 10 bases identical to TRBD1. Trimming removed 2 bases from V and 3 bases from J; junction bases left unmatched: 2. The germline V gene has CDR1 SGDLS and CDR2 YYNGEE. This CDR3 contains 14 residues. This CDR3 reads CASSVGQGNYEQYF. The CDR3 bases are TGTGCCAGCAGCGTGGGACAGGGGAACTACGAGCAGTACTTC.

This chain uses TRBV27 with TRBJ2-5; TRBD2 matches 7 bases. CDR1 is MNHEY, CDR2 SMNVEV, per germline (reference sequence). CDR3 length: 15 residues. Unmatched junction bases numbered 8, after V lost 6 bases and J lost 1 base. The CDR3 is CASRPASGRQETQYF. The CDR3 DNA reads as TGTGCCAGCAGGCCGGCTAGCGGCCGCCAAGAGACCCAGTACTTC.

The rearrangement uses TRBV18 and TRBJ2-7; 12 bases line up with TRBD2. Per the germline V gene, CDR1 is KGHSH and CDR2 is LQKENI. This CDR3 is 14 amino acids long. Trimming at V came to 8 bases and at J to 2 bases, leaving 4 bases not matched to a gene. CDR3: CASRLAGGPYEQYF. For the CDR3, the DNA is TGTGCCAGCCGCCTAGCGGGAGGGCCCTACGAGCAGTACTTC.

Notes on this clone: The same CDR3 arises from other DNA sequences in this sample as well. The chain couples TRBV28 to TRBJ2-7, with unresolved D. Trimming removed 5 bases at V and 0 bases at J, with 5 bases between. CDR3 length equals 12 residues. In germline, CDR1 is MDHEN, CDR2 SYDVKM. The CDR3 DNA is TGTGCCAGCAGTCTCTACTCCTACGAGCAGTACTTC. Protein sequence: CASSLYSYEQYF.

The chain employs TRBV18 and TRBJ2-5; weak D call: TRBD2 (5 bases). The CDR3 covers 14 residues. V dropped 3 bases and J dropped 2 bases, with 10 bases sitting between them. Germline values: CDR1 KGHSH, CDR2 LQKENI. Written as DNA, the CDR3 is TGTGCCAGCTCACCGGAGGCAGGACAAGAGACCCAGTACTTC. As protein: CASSPEAGQETQYF.